The clone carrying this T cell receptor (beta chain) has a handful of counts. This CDR3 spans 14 amino acids. Germline V gene data show CDR1 as ENHRY and CDR2 as SYGVKD. Trimming removed 6 bases from V and 1 base from J, with 12 bases in between. These data belong to a study of T-cell reconstitution after alpha-beta-depleted transplantation in children. Researchers prepared the TCRbeta library using unique molecular identifiers, the study reports. TCRdb recomputed calls from the PCR reads with MiXCR, one row per CDR3 protein. In the table there are fewer than 150,000 distinct CDR3 sequences, under 25% of which are singletons.

This rearrangement joins TRBV10-3 to TRBJ1-1; possibly TRBD1 for D (6 bases). The TCR sequence derives from a male patient between 2 and 10 years old who had a stem cell transplant for chronic granulomatous disease, so the T cells may come from the graft donor. The input for sequencing was PBMCs, mostly from graft donor cells, taken 180 days after TCRalphabeta/CD19-depleted stem cell transplant. CDR3 DNA: TGTGCCATCAGCCCCCCGGGACAGAACACTGAAGCTTTCTTT. It yields the protein CAISPPGQNTEAFF.